This TCR beta chain was captured by sequencing in a study of low-dose radiotherapy and immunotherapy resistance in tumors. Study background: Treatment of Cohort 2 consisted of 1 Gy per fraction every two weeks, amounting to 13 Gy over 26 weeks. Each two-week cycle included intravenous cyclophosphamide 200 mg/m2, given one day before radiation and immunotherapy.

As for time point: after trial treatment. Treatment specified: LDRT plus nivolumab, ipilimumab, low-dose cyclophosphamide and aspirin (RACIN trial). Nivolumab, ipilimumab, aspirin, low-dose cyclophosphamide and low-dose radiotherapy were all administered to the donors. Eligible patients had advanced solid tumors lacking tumor-infiltrating lymphocytes. This CDR3 contains 15 residues. Germline values: CDR1 SEHNR, CDR2 FQNEAQ (reference sequence). Trimming took 5 bases from V and 1 from J; bases not matched to a gene: 7. Alpha and beta chains were covered, as first-strand cDNA relied on TRAV- and TRBV-specific primers. With a V-primer adapter and a constant-region primer, TCRs were amplified for 20 PCR cycles. From the reads, TCRdb called clonotypes with MiXCR, one entry per CDR3 protein. The data show almost 45,000 distinct CDR3 sequences, 25% seen once. The table lists this clonotype with many counts.

The chain has TRBV7-9 and TRBJ1-1; 7 nucleotides agree with TRBD1. This TCR derives from a male donor with prostate cancer. Here the sequenced sample was PBMCs, taken after low-dose radiotherapy plus immunotherapy. The CDR3 loop reads CASSPLGQRNTEAFF. The DNA for the CDR3 is TGTGCCAGCAGCCCTTTGGGACAGAGGAACACTGAAGCTTTCTTT.